This record covers a single T cell receptor (beta chain). Its target is unknown. The sample is drawn from a study of glioma-infiltrating T cells. Using RNA template, CDR3s of TCR alpha and beta were amplified with iRepertoire arm-PCR. Each CDR3 protein gets one entry after TCRdb re-called the multiplex PCR reads with MiXCR. Here the sample spans about 110,000 distinct CDR3 sequences, less than 30% being singletons. In germline, CDR1 is SGHAT, CDR2 FQNNGV. The CDR3 loop spans 15 amino acids. Trimming pared 2 bases from V and 7 bases from J, leaving 17 bases between. Points from the study as a whole: Only very few CDR3 sequences appeared in both tissue and blood. Gliomas, especially low-grade, showed above-expected tissue-blood divergence; non-neoplastic patients showed below.

Source material: glioma tissue, nonneoplastic brain tissue, or PBMCs (not recorded which). The TCR comes from a human donor with low-grade glioma or glioblastoma, undergoing nonglioma brain surgery, or in good health (not recorded which). The V gene is TRBV11-2, the J gene TRBJ1-1; the D gene is possibly TRBD1 (5 bases). In DNA form, the CDR3 reads TGTGCCAGCAGCTTACGGGGACTCCAACTGGGTGAAGCTTTCTTT. Translation gives CASSLRGLQLGEAFF.